The 4 T cell receptor beta chains given below trace back to one sample, sequenced in a study of T cell responses to AZD1222 COVID-19 vaccine. TCRdb keeps only in-frame clones here, not all; method: immunoSEQ multiplex PCR. The sample holds about 150,000 clones; 85% to 90% are singletons and the top ten take 4.5% to 6%. Sequences were derived from peripheral blood, sampled on day 0 of MenACWY control vaccination. The source is an adult in good health.

J is TRBJ2-3 and V is TRBV5-4; no clear D. The CDR3 totals 13 residues. CDR1 is SGHNT, CDR2 YYREEE, per germline (reference sequence). Trimming left V 1 base short and J 3 bases short, with 6 bases between. CDR3 protein: CASSLWGTDTQYF. CDR3 DNA: TGTGCCAGCAGCTTGTGGGGAACAGATACGCAGTATTTT.

The chain carries TRBV24-1 and TRBJ2-1, with 9 bases lining up with TRBD1. V shed 2 bases, J shed 0 bases, and the junction held 1 base outside the gene matches. The germline V gene encodes CDR1 KGHDR and CDR2 SFDVKD. This CDR3 spans 16 amino acids. CDR3 in amino acids: CATSDSQGASYNEQFF. CDR3 DNA: TGTGCCACCAGTGATTCACAGGGGGCCTCCTACAATGAGCAGTTCTTC.

The chain combines TRBV7-2 with TRBJ2-7; TRBD2 matches 14 bases. CDR3 length: 19 residues. Germline lookup yields CDR1 SGHTA and CDR2 FQGNSA. The V segment lost 2 bases and the J segment 2 bases; nucleotides outside the gene matches: 11. CDR3 DNA sequence: TGTGCCAGCAGCTTAAGAGCGACTAGCGGGAGGGACGTCGCCTACGAGCAGTACTTC. Its translation: CASSLRATSGRDVAYEQYF.

The chain uses TRBV5-1 and TRBJ2-7; TRBD2 matches at 14 bases. V dropped 2 bases and J dropped 7; count of bases not matched to a gene: 5. Per the germline V gene, CDR1 is SGHRS and CDR2 is YFSETQ. CDR3 size: 15 residues. The CDR3 here is CASSFPGLAGEEQYF. The CDR3 coding sequence is TGCGCCAGCAGCTTTCCGGGACTAGCGGGAGAGGAGCAGTACTTC.